This T cell receptor (beta chain) was sequenced in a study of monozygotic twins with inflammatory bowel disease. General study results and limits: Background noise in patient repertoires may stem from differing immunosuppressive treatments. Limited power may explain why concordant and discordant twins showed no difference in repertoire similarity.

The UMIs carried a 6-nucleotide sample barcode, and they were added by template switching. TCRdb re-called the 5' RACE reads and catalogs CDR3 proteins one per entry, DNA excluded. The table lists over 350,000 distinct CDR3 sequences. Germline V gene sequence: CDR1 LNHDA, CDR2 SQIVND (reference sequence). The CDR3 totals 15 residues. Comment on this clonotype: Its antigen is unknown.

The receptor was isolated from a human donor with ulcerative colitis or Crohn's disease, or a healthy co-twin of an affected twin (not recorded which). The specimen sequenced was blood. The chain couples TRBV19 to TRBJ1-1; the TCRdb D gene call, TRBD1, has no DNA to confirm it. The CDR3 reads CASSVPGQTYTEAFF.